This T cell receptor (beta chain) was profiled in a study of shared clonotypes between healthy human individuals. Turning to the study itself: Three plates each covered CD4 naive and memory; CD8 naive two, CD8 memory one. Study outcomes and limitations: Represented diversity (both genetic and exposure-history) was limited by the small number of donors. A generally larger estimated richness was seen in naive subsets than in memory subsets.

To note about this clone: Its antigen is unknown.

The V segment lost 6 bases and the J segment 5 bases; nucleotides outside the gene matches: 12. This CDR3 is 15 amino acids long. Germline V gene sequence: CDR1 MDHEN, CDR2 SYDVKM. The assay was immunoSEQ multiplex PCR, and TCRdb's table has in-frame clones only and misses some. The sample includes about 510,000 clones, 90% to 96% of them seen just once. V usage is TRBV28 and J usage is TRBJ1-2; 7 bases are shared with TRBD1. Specimen: naive CD4+ T cells sorted from blood. The sample's subset: CD45RA+ positively selected. The sequence came from a young woman in good health. This CDR3 is CASSLGGRGGYGYTF. The CDR3 DNA reads as TGTGCCAGCAGCCTAGGGGGCCGTGGAGGATATGGCTACACCTTC.